The rows below give T cell receptor beta chains drawn from one sample of a study of identical twins. From the 5' RACE reads, TCRdb called clonotypes with MiXCR, one entry per CDR3 protein. The sample has 450,000 or so distinct CDR3 sequences, 11% to 15% seen once. The sample also formed part of further work on yellow fever vaccine responses in identical twins.

The sample consisted of CD4+ T cells sorted from blood. These receptors were obtained from a woman between 18 and 29 years old in good health. The CDR3 runs from the conserved cysteine through the conserved F or W. Each record gives: clone size, D gene, V gene, J gene, CDR3 DNA, CDR3 protein. D genes are given only for firm matches. The listing skips clone size in some rows; elsewhere it reads once, few, many or a size class.

clone_size: .
d_call: TRBD2
v_call: TRBV29-1
j_call: TRBJ2-7
cdr3_nt: TGCAGCGTTGAAGGCGGGAGCGGCTACGAGCAGTACTTC
cdr3_aa: CSVEGGSGYEQYF

clone_size: few
d_call: .
v_call: TRBV7-9
j_call: TRBJ2-5
cdr3_nt: TGTGCCAGCAGTTACGCCTTGGGAGAGACCCAGTACTTC
cdr3_aa: CASSYALGETQYF

clone_size: .
d_call: .
v_call: TRBV12-3/TRBV12-4
j_call: TRBJ1-1
cdr3_nt: TGTGCCAGCAGTTTAGCGGCGAGGGGCACTGAAGCTTTCTTT
cdr3_aa: CASSLAARGTEAFF

clone_size: .
d_call: .
v_call: TRBV2
j_call: TRBJ2-2
cdr3_nt: TGTGCCAGCACACGGTCCCTCACCGGGGAGCTGTTTTTT
cdr3_aa: CASTRSLTGELFF

clone_size: .
d_call: .
v_call: TRBV18
j_call: TRBJ1-4
cdr3_nt: TGTGCCAGCTCACCAAGACAGGACAATGAAAAACTGTTTTTT
cdr3_aa: CASSPRQDNEKLFF

clone_size: .
d_call: .
v_call: TRBV20-1
j_call: TRBJ2-7
cdr3_nt: TGCAGTGCTAGAAAATTAGGGACTTTGGATTTCTACGAGCAGTACTTC
cdr3_aa: CSARKLGTLDFYEQYF

clone_size: few
d_call: .
v_call: TRBV3-1
j_call: TRBJ2-3
cdr3_nt: TGTGCCAGCAGCCTCTTAGGCCCAGGGACAGATACGCAGTATTTT
cdr3_aa: CASSLLGPGTDTQYF

clone_size: .
d_call: TRBD2
v_call: TRBV6-1
j_call: TRBJ2-7
cdr3_nt: TGTGCCAGCAGCACTGGACTAGCGGGAGGCGAGCAGTACTTC
cdr3_aa: CASSTGLAGGEQYF

clone_size: few
d_call: .
v_call: TRBV28
j_call: TRBJ1-1
cdr3_nt: TGTGCCAGCAGTTTATCGGCCCTAGGTCGGGACACTGAAGCTTTCTTT
cdr3_aa: CASSLSALGRDTEAFF

clone_size: many
d_call: TRBD1
v_call: TRBV7-9
j_call: TRBJ2-3
cdr3_nt: TGTGCCAGCAGCACCGACAGGGATTTAGATACGCAGTATTTT
cdr3_aa: CASSTDRDLDTQYF

clone_size: .
d_call: .
v_call: TRBV5-1
j_call: TRBJ2-3
cdr3_nt: TGCGCCAGCAGCTTGGGGGCTAGCACTCAAGTTACGCAGTATTTT
cdr3_aa: CASSLGASTQVTQYF

clone_size: .
d_call: .
v_call: TRBV5-4
j_call: TRBJ2-1
cdr3_nt: TGTGCCAGCAGCTTCGGGTCCTCAGGTGTTGAGCAGTTCTTC
cdr3_aa: CASSFGSSGVEQFF

clone_size: few
d_call: .
v_call: TRBV7-3
j_call: TRBJ2-1
cdr3_nt: TGTGCCAGCAGTCATGACAGTAGCTCCTACAATGAGCAGTTCTTC
cdr3_aa: CASSHDSSSYNEQFF

clone_size: many
d_call: .
v_call: TRBV4-3
j_call: TRBJ2-1
cdr3_nt: TGCGCCAGCAGCCAAGGACCCGGGTATGAGCAGTTCTTC
cdr3_aa: CASSQGPGYEQFF

clone_size: few
d_call: .
v_call: TRBV25-1
j_call: TRBJ2-5
cdr3_nt: TGTGCCAGCAGTGAACCGGGACTGCACCAAGAGACCCAGTACTTC
cdr3_aa: CASSEPGLHQETQYF

clone_size: many
d_call: TRBD2
v_call: TRBV5-1
j_call: TRBJ2-1
cdr3_nt: TGCGCCAGCAGCTTGCTAGCGGGAGTCCCCCATGAGCAGTTCTTC
cdr3_aa: CASSLLAGVPHEQFF

clone_size: .
d_call: TRBD1
v_call: TRBV5-1
j_call: TRBJ2-3
cdr3_nt: TGCGCCAGCAGCTTGTGGCAGGGGGCAGATACGCAGTATTTT
cdr3_aa: CASSLWQGADTQYF

clone_size: .
d_call: TRBD1
v_call: TRBV2
j_call: TRBJ2-3
cdr3_nt: TGTGCCAGCAGCCCACAGGGGGTTGATACGCAGTATTTT
cdr3_aa: CASSPQGVDTQYF

clone_size: .
d_call: .
v_call: TRBV20-1
j_call: TRBJ2-1
cdr3_nt: TGCAGTGCTAGTAGTGGGAAATACAATGAGCAGTTCTTC
cdr3_aa: CSASSGKYNEQFF

clone_size: few
d_call: TRBD2
v_call: TRBV5-1
j_call: TRBJ2-3
cdr3_nt: TGCGCCAGCAGCTTTATAGCGGGAGAGGGTGCAGATACGCAGTATTTT
cdr3_aa: CASSFIAGEGADTQYF

clone_size: .
d_call: TRBD1
v_call: TRBV20-1
j_call: TRBJ1-2
cdr3_nt: TGCAGTGCTGTACCGGGACAGGGGCCCTATGGCTACACCTTC
cdr3_aa: CSAVPGQGPYGYTF

clone_size: few
d_call: TRBD2
v_call: TRBV12-3/TRBV12-4
j_call: TRBJ2-1
cdr3_nt: TGTGCCAGCAGTTTGTGGCTAGCGGGGGGGCGAGGTGAGCAGTTCTTC
cdr3_aa: CASSLWLAGGRGEQFF

clone_size: many
d_call: .
v_call: TRBV5-1
j_call: TRBJ2-5
cdr3_nt: TGCGCCAGCAGCTTCCAGGGTCGAAAAGAGACCCAGTACTTC
cdr3_aa: CASSFQGRKETQYF

clone_size: .
d_call: .
v_call: TRBV6-1
j_call: TRBJ2-2
cdr3_nt: TGTGCCAGCAGATCCAGGGTCACCGGGGAGCTGTTTTTT
cdr3_aa: CASRSRVTGELFF

clone_size: .
d_call: TRBD2
v_call: TRBV29-1
j_call: TRBJ2-7
cdr3_nt: TGCAGCGTCGCTAGCGGAAGTACCTACGAGCAGTACTTC
cdr3_aa: CSVASGSTYEQYF

clone_size: few
d_call: TRBD2
v_call: TRBV7-6
j_call: TRBJ2-1
cdr3_nt: TGTGCCAGCAGTATGACTAGCGCCTACAATGAGCAGTTCTTC
cdr3_aa: CASSMTSAYNEQFF